This TCR beta chain was documented in a study of cytomegalovirus exposure and HLA in healthy donors. Germline lookup yields CDR1 KGHSH and CDR2 LQKENI. Trimming took off 3 bases at V and 4 bases at J, with 7 bases between the two ends. The CDR3 has 13 amino acids. The study ran its PCR with 60 Vbeta and 13 Jbeta primers. Clones were read by immunoSEQ multiplex PCR, and TCRdb kept only the in-frame ones, dropping some. Seen here are 150,000 to 200,000 clones, 60% to 85% observed once, and the top ten hold around 2.3%. Note on this clone: Its antigen remains unknown.

Study observations and caveats: Being productive about 90% or about 30% of the time was typical of most TCR beta V segments in an earlier analysis. About 150 TCR beta chains were listed as cytomegalovirus-associated.

Sequencing input: PBMCs. The origin of this receptor is a man aged 50 or older in good health and CMV-seropositive. The chain recombines TRBV18 with TRBJ1-5; no reliable D call. In DNA, the CDR3 is TGTGCCAGCTCACCGGGAGGAAATCAGCCCCAGCATTTT. It codes for CASSPGGNQPQHF.